These 15 T cell receptor beta chains were all obtained from the same sample, sequenced in a study of blood T cell repertoires in COVID-19. The protocol was immunoSEQ multiplex PCR, while the TCRdb copy is restricted to in-frame clones and leaves out a portion. Here the sample spans 250,000 or so clones, about 89% being singletons. Input material: PBMCs or T cells enriched from blood (not recorded which). These receptors originate from a human donor in a cohort exposed to, infected with or recovered from COVID-19 (not recorded which). The donor label of this sample is uncertain.

In this sample, this clone turned up once. This sequence joins TRBV11-3 and TRBJ2-7; 9 bases agree with TRBD2. J gave up 2 bases and V 3 bases, and 5 bases lay outside the gene matches. CDR3 length: 15 amino acids. Germline lookup yields CDR1 SGHNT and CDR2 YENEEA. CDR3 in DNA: TGTGCCAGCAGCTTCTCTAGCGGGGCGACCTACGAGCAGTACTTC. Translation: CASSFSSGATYEQYF.

The chain links TRBV7-2 to TRBJ2-3, with 7 bases lining up with TRBD1. The CDR3 is 15 amino acids. V lost 5 bases to trimming and J lost 5 bases; unmatched junction nucleotides: 10. In germline, CDR1 is SGHTA, CDR2 FQGNSA. The CDR3 region is CASSGDSRYIDTQYF. As DNA, the CDR3 is TGTGCCAGCAGCGGGGACAGCAGATACATAGATACGCAGTATTTT.

The CDR3 loop reads CASSLDGRGQGNYGYTF. Written as DNA, the CDR3 is TGTGCCAGCAGCTTAGATGGCAGGGGGCAGGGTAACTATGGCTACACCTTC. V usage is TRBV11-2 and J usage is TRBJ1-2; TRBD1 aligns across 8 bases. J was trimmed by 1 base and V by 0 bases; bases with no gene match: 7. Germline CDR1 and CDR2: SGHAT and FQNNGV. The CDR3 totals 17 residues.

V is TRBV23-1 and J is TRBJ1-2; 12 nucleotides match TRBD1. TRBV23-1 is sorted into the ORF group, with uncertain function. This CDR3 has 16 amino acids. J lost 4 bases, V lost 0 bases, and 3 bases had no gene match. CDR3 in amino acids: CASSQSGQGAPYGYTF. Here the CDR3 DNA reads TGCGCCAGCAGTCAATCGGGACAGGGGGCCCCCTATGGCTACACCTTC.

The J gene is TRBJ1-5, the V gene TRBV30, with D possibly matching TRBD1 (5 bases). This CDR3 is 14 amino acids long. Trimming took off 2 bases at V and 3 bases at J, with 11 bases between the two ends. CDR1 and CDR2 (germline): GTSNPN, SVGIG (reference sequence). The CDR3 is CAWSRDSFNQPQHF. For the CDR3, the DNA is TGTGCCTGGAGTCGCGACAGCTTCAATCAGCCCCAGCATTTT.

The chain recombines TRBV7-9 with TRBJ2-7; 9 bases match TRBD1. CDR3 length equals 17 residues. Germline V CDR1 and CDR2: SEHNR, FQNEAQ (reference sequence). J was trimmed by 2 bases and V by 2 bases; bases with no gene match: 10. Here the CDR3 reads CASSLWPNRDRAYEQYF. The CDR3 coding sequence is TGTGCCAGCAGCTTATGGCCCAACCGGGACAGGGCCTACGAGCAGTACTTC.

The chain couples TRBV12-3 or TRBV12-4 to TRBJ2-7; no clear D. This CDR3 spans 11 amino acids. Trimming took 6 bases from V and 5 from J, leaving 8 bases between them. CDR3 loop: CASSSFHEQYF. The CDR3, as DNA: TGTGCCAGCAGCTCCTTCCACGAGCAGTACTTC.

V is TRBV27 and J is TRBJ1-4; D not certain. V lost 5 bases to trimming and J lost 8 bases, with 15 bases between them. Germline V gene data show CDR1 as MNHEY and CDR2 as SMNVEV (reference sequence). There are 14 residues in the CDR3. In DNA, the CDR3 is TGTGCCAGCAGTCCCCGCGGGGTCGGGGAAAAACTGTTTTTT. This sequence encodes CASSPRGVGEKLFF.

The gene calls are TRBV30 and TRBJ2-7, with 9 nucleotides matching TRBD1. This CDR3 is 17 amino acids long. Germline values: CDR1 GTSNPN, CDR2 SVGIG (reference sequence). The V gene end was trimmed by 5 bases and the J gene end by 4 bases; junction bases not matched to a gene: 18. The DNA of the CDR3 is TGTGCCTGGGGGACAGGGCTTACCCAGCGACCTACTTACGAGCAGTACTTC. Translating it yields CAWGTGLTQRPTYEQYF.

V and J are TRBV30 and TRBJ2-7; tentatively, D is TRBD2 (5 bases). V dropped 3 bases and J dropped 1 base, with 10 bases sitting between them. The CDR3 is made up of 13 amino acids. Germline V lookup: CDR1 GTSNPN, CDR2 SVGIG (reference sequence). The CDR3 spells CAWREGPSYEQYF. DNA for the CDR3: TGTGCCTGGAGAGAGGGTCCTTCCTACGAGCAGTACTTC.

The genes are TRBV30 and TRBJ2-5; possibly TRBD2 for D (5 bases). CDR1 is GTSNPN and CDR2 is SVGIG in the germline V gene (reference sequence). This CDR3 comprises 13 residues. V lost 2 bases and J lost 5, with 12 bases in between. CDR3 nucleotides: TGTGCCTGGAGTAAGCTAGCCGGGGAGACCCAGTACTTC. Encoded protein: CAWSKLAGETQYF.

The chain combines TRBV2 with TRBJ2-5, with 7 bases fitting TRBD2. This CDR3 comprises 15 residues. V lost 6 bases to trimming and J lost 6 bases; unmatched junction nucleotides: 13. The germline gives CDR1 SNHLY, CDR2 FYNNEI. CDR3 in amino acids: CASRGRGSSLKTQYF. The DNA for the CDR3 is TGTGCCAGCAGGGGGAGGGGCAGTAGTTTGAAGACCCAGTACTTC. The whole variable domain, remainder taken from reference TRBV2 and TRBJ2-5, is EPEVTQTPSHQVTQMGQEVILRCVPISNHLYFYWYRQILGQKVEFLVSFYNNEISEKSEIFDDQFSVERPDGSNFTLKIRSTKLEDSAMYFCASRGRGSSLKTQYFGPGTRLLVL.

The rearrangement links TRBV6-5 to TRBJ1-6; D is unclear. Germline-derived CDR1 and CDR2 are MNHEY and SVGAGI. The CDR3 is made up of 15 amino acids. The germline V and J ends were trimmed by 6 bases and 10 bases, with 19 bases remaining between them. The CDR3 region has the DNA TGTGCCAGCAGGGAGGACGGATCGAAAGGGTCACCCCTCCACTTT. Protein sequence: CASREDGSKGSPLHF.

V usage is TRBV6-5 and J usage is TRBJ2-7; 11 bases map to TRBD2. The germline CDR1 and CDR2 sequences are MNHEY and SVGAGI. The trim removed 6 bases at V and 5 bases at J, leaving 9 bases unmatched. The length of the CDR3 is 15 residues. CDR3 in amino acids: CASRDPGLAADEQYF. CDR3 bases: TGTGCCAGCAGGGATCCGGGACTAGCGGCTGACGAGCAGTACTTC.

The chain is built from TRBV10-3 and TRBJ1-2, with D maybe TRBD1 (5 bases). Germline V gene data show CDR1 as ENHRY and CDR2 as SYGVKD. The length of the CDR3 is 13 residues. V dropped 8 bases and J dropped 1 base, with 11 bases sitting between them. The CDR3 reads CAIGGSLNYGYTF. In DNA form, the CDR3 reads TGTGCCATCGGGGGGAGTCTTAACTATGGCTACACCTTC.